Listed here are 5 T cell receptor beta chains from one sample, sequenced in a study of blood T cell repertoires in COVID-19. This table comes from immunoSEQ multiplex PCR, and its TCRdb copy is limited to in-frame clones, with some not included. Of 210,000 or so clones in the sample, about 90% were seen once. Sequenced sample: PBMCs or T cells enriched from blood (not recorded which). The source is a woman aged 45 to 65 in a cohort exposed to, infected with or recovered from COVID-19 (not recorded which).

This chain links TRBV5-8 with TRBJ1-1; perhaps TRBD1 as D (6 bases). The length of the CDR3 is 14 residues. V lost 2 bases, J lost 1 base, and 9 bases lay in between. The germline gives CDR1 SGHTS, CDR2 YDEGEE. Written as DNA, the CDR3 is TGTGCCAGCAGCTTTCGGGGGGCGAACACTGAAGCTTTCTTT. Amino acids: CASSFRGANTEAFF.

The V and J genes are TRBV24-1 and TRBJ2-3; no definite D call. The CDR3 runs 16 residues. Germline-derived CDR1 and CDR2 are KGHDR and SFDVKD. V was shortened by 2 bases and J by 0 bases, with 11 bases between the two germline ends. As DNA, the CDR3 is TGTGCCACCAGTGATTCAACATCACCTAGCACAGATACGCAGTATTTT. Its translation is CATSDSTSPSTDTQYF.

The rearrangement joins TRBV7-2 to TRBJ1-4; D might be TRBD1 (6 bases). Germline lookup yields CDR1 SGHTA and CDR2 FQGNSA. The V gene lost 7 bases and the J gene lost 5 bases, with 17 bases spanning the gap. This CDR3 contains 15 residues. The CDR3 sequence: CASKVLGGANEKLFF. CDR3 DNA: TGTGCCAGCAAGGTCTTAGGGGGGGCAAATGAAAAACTGTTTTTT. The full variable domain, its missing parts supplied by reference TRBV7-2 and TRBJ1-4, is GAGVSQSPSNKVTEKGKDVELRCDPISGHTALYWYRQSLGQGLEFLIYFQGNSAPDKSGLPSDRFSAERTGGSVSTLTIQRTQQEDSAVYLCASKVLGGANEKLFFGSGTQLSVL.

This sequence joins TRBV9 and TRBJ1-4; tentatively, D is TRBD1 (5 bases). Trimming took 2 bases from V and 3 from J, leaving 17 bases between them. CDR1 SGDLS and CDR2 YYNGEE come from the germline V gene. This CDR3 contains 17 residues. In DNA, the CDR3 is TGTGCCAGCAGCGTCCCCGGTTTAGGGGTGGCTAATGAAAAACTGTTTTTT. Its protein product is CASSVPGLGVANEKLFF.

The chain couples TRBV6-4 to TRBJ2-3; perhaps TRBD1 as D (6 bases). V lost 4 bases and J 5 bases, leaving 13 bases between the germline ends. Germline V gene lookup returns CDR1 MRHNA and CDR2 SNTAGT. This CDR3 comprises 14 residues. CDR3 nucleotide sequence: TGTGCCAGCAGTGTCGGACAGTTGGGAGATACGCAGTATTTT. Amino acids: CASSVGQLGDTQYF.